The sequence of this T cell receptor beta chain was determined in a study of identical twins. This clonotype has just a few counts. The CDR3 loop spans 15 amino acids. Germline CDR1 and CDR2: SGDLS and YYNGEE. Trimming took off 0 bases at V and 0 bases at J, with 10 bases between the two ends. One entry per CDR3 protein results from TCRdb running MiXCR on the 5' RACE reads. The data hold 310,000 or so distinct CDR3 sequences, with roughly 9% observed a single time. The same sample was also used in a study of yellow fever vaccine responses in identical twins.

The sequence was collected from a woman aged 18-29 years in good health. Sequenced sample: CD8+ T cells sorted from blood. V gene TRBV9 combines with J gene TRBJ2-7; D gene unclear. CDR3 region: CASSVGMGASYEQYF. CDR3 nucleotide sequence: TGTGCCAGCAGCGTAGGGATGGGTGCCTCCTACGAGCAGTACTTC. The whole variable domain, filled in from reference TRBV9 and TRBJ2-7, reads DSGVTQTPKHLITATGQRVTLRCSPRSGDLSVYWYQQSLDQGLQFLIQYYNGEERAKGNILERFSAQQFPDLHSELNLSSLELGDSALYFCASSVGMGASYEQYFGPGTRLTVT.